A single sample is the source of the 27 T cell receptor beta chains below, sequenced in a study of PD-1 blockade in mismatch repair-deficient tumors. Profiled with immunoSEQ multiplex PCR; TCRdb holds only in-frame clones, not every one. The table includes 100,000 to 150,000 clones, 86% detected once. Sequenced here: peripheral blood, sampled 44 weeks after starting pembrolizumab. The receptors derive from an adult with mismatch repair-deficient cancer.

The J gene is TRBJ2-7, the V gene TRBV5-6; D is possibly TRBD1 or TRBD2 (5 bases each). Germline CDR1 is SGHDT and CDR2 is YYEEEE. The V gene lost 0 bases and the J gene lost 0 bases, with 16 bases spanning the gap. This CDR3 has 17 amino acids. The DNA for the CDR3 is TGTGCCAGCAGCTTGGGGGGGATGGCCAGGGACTCCTACGAGCAGTACTTC. It encodes CASSLGGMARDSYEQYF.

The CDR3 here is CASSLASTGSHEQFF. The CDR3 nucleotides are TGCGCCAGCAGCTTGGCCTCGACAGGGTCCCATGAGCAGTTCTTC. This chain links TRBV5-1 with TRBJ2-1; 7 bases map to TRBD1. This CDR3 has 15 amino acids. CDR1 is SGHRS, CDR2 YFSETQ, per germline. The junction had 8 bases not matched to a gene; V was cut back by 0 bases and J by 8 bases.

The V and J genes are TRBV6-1 and TRBJ2-1; no firm D call. The CDR3 runs to 15 residues. V was cut by 4 bases and J by 4 bases, with 14 bases left in between. Germline CDR1 reads MNHNS; CDR2 reads SASEGT. CDR3: CASSGFSGRYNEQFF. CDR3 nucleotides: TGTGCCAGCAGTGGGTTCTCAGGCCGTTACAATGAGCAGTTCTTC.

This sequence joins TRBV15 and TRBJ2-5; 10 nucleotides align to TRBD2. The CDR3 is 20 residues long. The V and J ends lost 0 bases and 3 bases, in that order; junction bases with no gene match: 16. CDR1 and CDR2 from the germline V gene are LNHNV and YYDKDF (reference sequence). CDR3 nucleotide sequence: TGTGCCACCAGCAGAGATTCGGGGACTAGCGACGGGGGGGCTAAAGAGACCCAGTACTTC. The encoded protein is CATSRDSGTSDGGAKETQYF.

The rearrangement uses TRBV4-3 and TRBJ2-1, with 7 bases matching TRBD2. After removal of 0 bases from V and 0 bases from J, the junction contained 2 bases not matched to a gene. The CDR3 spans 16 residues. Germline assignment: CDR1 LGHNA and CDR2 YSLEER. The CDR3 sequence is CASSQDGGDSYNEQFF. CDR3 nucleotides: TGCGCCAGCAGCCAAGATGGGGGGGACTCCTACAATGAGCAGTTCTTC.

The chain recombines TRBV7-9 with TRBJ2-2, with 7 bases matching TRBD1. The CDR3 has 16 residues. Losses at the gene ends were 5 bases for V and 5 bases for J; bases not matched to a gene: 11. Germline V CDR1 and CDR2: SEHNR, FQNEAQ (reference sequence). CDR3 nucleotides: TGTGCCAGCAGCACCGTAACAACAGGGGAAACCGGGGAGCTGTTTTTT. This gives the protein CASSTVTTGETGELFF. Using reference TRBV7-9 and TRBJ2-2 for the parts outside the CDR3, the full variable domain is DTGVSQNPRHKITKRGQNVTFRCDPISEHNRLYWYRQTLGQGPEFLTYFQNEAQLEKSRLLSDRFSAERPKGSFSTLEIQRTEQGDSAMYLCASSTVTTGETGELFFGEGSRLTVL.

The chain is built from TRBV5-4 and TRBJ2-1, with 8 bases aligning to TRBD2. This CDR3 spans 15 amino acids. Per the germline V gene, CDR1 is SGHNT and CDR2 is YYREEE (reference sequence). Trimming at V came to 0 bases and at J to 7 bases, leaving 6 bases not matched to a gene. The CDR3 loop reads CASSLAGGPDNEQFF. As DNA, the CDR3 is TGTGCCAGCAGCTTGGCGGGAGGGCCAGATAATGAGCAGTTCTTC.

The chain recombines TRBV10-1 with TRBJ2-1; 8 bases map to TRBD2. With V trimmed by 4 bases and J by 6 bases, 5 bases remained unmatched. CDR1 WNHNN and CDR2 SYGVQD come from the germline V gene (reference sequence). The CDR3 sequence is 14 residues long. Here the CDR3 reads CASSGSGTPNEQFF. The CDR3, as DNA: TGCGCCAGCAGTGGTAGCGGGACCCCCAATGAGCAGTTCTTC.

The rearrangement uses TRBV5-1 and TRBJ2-7; D is uncertain. Trimming removed 2 bases at V and 2 bases at J, with 20 bases between. CDR1 and CDR2 from the germline V gene are SGHRS and YFSETQ. The CDR3 runs to 17 residues. The CDR3 here is CASSFLPASPGTYEQYF. The CDR3 nucleotides read TGCGCCAGCAGCTTCCTACCGGCAAGTCCGGGCACCTACGAGCAGTACTTC.

This chain connects TRBV6-4 to TRBJ2-1; D is possibly TRBD2 (5 bases). CDR1 is MRHNA and CDR2 is SNTAGT in the germline V gene. V dropped 5 bases and J dropped 4 bases, with 12 bases sitting between them. The CDR3 has 14 residues. The CDR3 nucleotides are TGTGCCAGCAGTATTTCCCCGGGATACAATGAGCAGTTCTTC. It codes for CASSISPGYNEQFF.

The chain employs TRBV6-1 and TRBJ1-5, with D unresolved. V was trimmed by 1 base and J by 7 bases, leaving 8 bases between them. Per the germline V gene, CDR1 is MNHNS and CDR2 is SASEGT. The CDR3 loop spans 13 amino acids. This CDR3 reads CASSEVVTQPQHF. CDR3 in DNA: TGTGCCAGCAGTGAAGTGGTTACGCAGCCCCAGCATTTT.

This chain connects TRBV4-1 to TRBJ2-5; D not resolved. The germline V and J ends were trimmed by 0 bases and 1 base, with 6 bases remaining between them. The CDR3 sequence is 14 residues long. Germline V gene data show CDR1 as MGHRA and CDR2 as YSYEKL. The CDR3 here is CASSQEARQETQYF. CDR3 DNA: TGCGCCAGCAGCCAAGAAGCGCGCCAAGAGACCCAGTACTTC.

V is TRBV30 and J is TRBJ1-1; TRBD1 matches at 11 bases. CDR1 is GTSNPN and CDR2 is SVGIG in the germline V gene (reference sequence). Trimming cost V 5 bases and J 7 bases; bases outside gene matches: 6. The CDR3 is made up of 13 amino acids. For the CDR3, the DNA is TGTGCCTGGCGGACAGGGGGCGTCTATGAAGCTTTCTTT. It specifies CAWRTGGVYEAFF.

This chain connects TRBV28 to TRBJ2-7, with D perhaps TRBD1 (6 bases). The germline V gene encodes CDR1 MDHEN and CDR2 SYDVKM. The CDR3 has 17 amino acids. V was clipped by 6 bases and J by 2 bases, with 23 bases between them. DNA for the CDR3: TGTGCCAGCAGCTTTGCGCGCAATTCAGGGGACCCCTACGAGCAGTACTTC. Protein sequence: CASSFARNSGDPYEQYF.

This chain connects TRBV10-3 to TRBJ2-6; 8 nucleotides agree with TRBD1. Germline CDR1 reads ENHRY; CDR2 reads SYGVKD. The CDR3 runs 16 residues. The junction had 6 bases not matched to a gene; V was cut back by 6 bases and J by 2 bases. DNA for the CDR3: TGTGCCATCAGACCCGACAGGGGCACTGGGGCCAACGTCCTGACTTTC. This encodes CAIRPDRGTGANVLTF.

This chain's CDR3 is CASRTRGGEQYF. The CDR3 nucleotides are TGCGCCAGCAGAACAAGGGGGGGGGAGCAGTACTTC. The chain uses TRBV10-2 and TRBJ2-7, with D maybe TRBD2 (7 bases). Germline V gene sequence: CDR1 WSHSY, CDR2 SAAADI. This CDR3 contains 12 residues. The V end lost 6 bases, the J end lost 7 bases, and 13 bases lay between the germline ends.

The chain combines TRBV6-1 with TRBJ2-4, with unresolved D. The CDR3 consists of 17 residues. V dropped 1 base and J dropped 0 bases, with 13 bases sitting between them. The V gene's germline CDR1 is MNHNS and CDR2 SASEGT. The CDR3 region has the DNA TGTGCCAGCAGTGAAGTGGGTTGGTCACTAGCCAAAAACATTCAGTACTTC. It is translated as CASSEVGWSLAKNIQYF.

Remarks on this clone: This CDR3 is also generated by other DNA sequences in the sample. This chain uses TRBV6-5 with TRBJ1-1, with D possibly TRBD1 on 5 matching bases. Germline V gene lookup returns CDR1 MNHEY and CDR2 SVGAGI. V was clipped by 0 bases and J by 2 bases, with 7 bases between them. This CDR3 is built from 14 residues. The CDR3 sequence: CASSYSRGNTEAFF. The CDR3 coding sequence is TGTGCCAGCAGTTACTCGAGGGGCAACACTGAAGCTTTCTTT.

This clone is a singleton in its sample. V gene TRBV13 combines with J gene TRBJ2-1, with TRBD2 matching 8 bases. V dropped 3 bases and J dropped 3; count of bases not matched to a gene: 4. The CDR3 has 15 amino acids. Germline loops: CDR1 PRHDT, CDR2 FYEKMQ (reference sequence). CDR3 protein: CASSLGLGHYNEQFF. CDR3 coding DNA: TGTGCCAGCAGCTTGGGACTAGGCCACTACAATGAGCAGTTCTTC.

The chain couples TRBV5-4 to TRBJ1-1, with D perhaps matching TRBD1 (5 bases). Per the germline V gene, CDR1 is SGHNT and CDR2 is YYREEE (reference sequence). The V gene lost 0 bases and the J gene lost 6 bases, with 18 bases spanning the gap. The CDR3 is 16 amino acids. The CDR3 spells CASSLGVIQVGAEAFF. CDR3 sequence (DNA): TGTGCCAGCAGCTTGGGGGTTATTCAGGTGGGGGCTGAAGCTTTCTTT.

DNA for the CDR3: TGTGCCTGGGGGACCGCCCTCTTAGAGGATGGCTACACCTTC. Protein product: CAWGTALLEDGYTF. The V gene is TRBV30, the J gene TRBJ1-2; D perhaps matches TRBD1 (5 bases). Germline loops: CDR1 GTSNPN, CDR2 SVGIG (reference sequence). The V gene lost 5 bases and the J gene lost 6 bases, with 19 bases spanning the gap. This CDR3 has 14 amino acids. Full variable domain (rest looked up from reference TRBV30 and TRBJ1-2): SQTIHQWPATLVQPVGSPLSLECTVEGTSNPNLYWYRQAAGRGLQLLFYSVGIGQISSEVPQNLSASRPQDRQFILSSKKLLLSDSGFYLCAWGTALLEDGYTFGSGTRLTVV.

V and J are TRBV10-3 and TRBJ2-3, with D possibly being TRBD2 (5 bases). The V gene lost 5 bases and the J gene lost 2 bases, with 14 bases spanning the gap. The CDR3 runs 15 residues. The V gene's germline CDR1 is ENHRY and CDR2 SYGVKD. The CDR3 spells CAISSRGGFTDTQYF. CDR3 sequence (DNA): TGTGCCATCAGTTCGCGAGGAGGCTTCACAGATACGCAGTATTTT.

This clone appeared a single time. V and J are TRBV2 and TRBJ2-7; 7 bases fit TRBD1. This CDR3 has 14 amino acids. After removal of 8 bases from V and 4 bases from J, the junction contained 11 bases not matched to a gene. The V gene's germline CDR1 is SNHLY and CDR2 FYNNEI. CDR3 sequence: CASRDPTGVYEQYF. CDR3 DNA: TGTGCCAGCCGAGATCCAACAGGGGTTTACGAGCAGTACTTC.

A single count supports this clone. CDR3 sequence (DNA): TGTGCTAGTGGTCCCGTTGGGGGCCGAGAGACCCAGTACTTC. Protein product: CASGPVGGRETQYF. The rearrangement links TRBV12-5 to TRBJ2-5; a weak D match, TRBD1 (6 bases). CDR1 LGHNT and CDR2 FRNRAP come from the germline V gene. V was clipped by 5 bases and J by 4 bases, with 14 bases between them. There are 14 residues in the CDR3.

The chain combines TRBV5-1 with TRBJ2-7; unclear D gene. V dropped 3 bases and J dropped 1 base, with 14 bases sitting between them. CDR1 SGHRS and CDR2 YFSETQ come from the germline V gene. The CDR3 has 15 amino acids. The CDR3 loop is CASSSLWGSSYEQYF. The DNA for the CDR3 is TGCGCCAGCAGCTCGCTGTGGGGATCATCCTACGAGCAGTACTTC.

The chain uses TRBV28 and TRBJ2-7; TRBD2 matches at 7 bases. The CDR3 is made up of 18 amino acids. V was clipped by 5 bases and J by 3 bases; unmatched bases: 19. CDR1 is MDHEN, CDR2 SYDVKM, per germline. The CDR3, as DNA: TGTGCCAGCAGTCCCCGGGTTTTAGGCGGGAGAGGTTTCTACGAGCAGTACTTC. The encoded protein is CASSPRVLGGRGFYEQYF. Complete variable domain (other parts from reference TRBV28 and TRBJ2-7): DVKVTQSSRYLVKRTGEKVFLECVQDMDHENMFWYRQDPGLGLRLIYFSYDVKMKEKGDIPEGYSVSREKKERFSLILESASTNQTSMYLCASSPRVLGGRGFYEQYFGPGTRLTVT.

The chain uses TRBV7-9 and TRBJ1-4, with TRBD1 as a possible D gene (5 bases). Germline V CDR1 and CDR2: SEHNR, FQNEAQ (reference sequence). Trimming took off 3 bases at V and 5 bases at J, with 13 bases between the two ends. CDR3 size: 15 residues. The DNA of the CDR3 is TGTGCCAGCAGCTTGATGGGGGGGGAGAATGAAAAACTGTTTTTT. This sequence encodes CASSLMGGENEKLFF.